This TCR beta chain was sequenced for a study of CD8+ T cells in alopecia areata. Extracted from the samples, RNA was reverse transcribed into cDNA to serve as the sequencing template. Here immunoSEQ multiplex PCR was the method, and the copy in TCRdb shows in-frame clones only, minus some. The sample lists around 200,000 clones; roughly 60% were seen once. The V end lost 4 bases, the J end lost 6 bases, and 11 bases lay between the germline ends. CDR3 size: 12 residues. Per germline, CDR1 SGHDT and CDR2 YYEEEE. Sequencing used CD4+ T cells sorted from blood, obtained at week 0. J is TRBJ2-7 and V is TRBV5-6; no reliable D call. The receptor was derived from a human donor with alopecia areata. DNA of the CDR3: TGTGCCAGCAGCACCTACAGTCGCGAGCAGTACTTC. Translating it yields CASSTYSREQYF.